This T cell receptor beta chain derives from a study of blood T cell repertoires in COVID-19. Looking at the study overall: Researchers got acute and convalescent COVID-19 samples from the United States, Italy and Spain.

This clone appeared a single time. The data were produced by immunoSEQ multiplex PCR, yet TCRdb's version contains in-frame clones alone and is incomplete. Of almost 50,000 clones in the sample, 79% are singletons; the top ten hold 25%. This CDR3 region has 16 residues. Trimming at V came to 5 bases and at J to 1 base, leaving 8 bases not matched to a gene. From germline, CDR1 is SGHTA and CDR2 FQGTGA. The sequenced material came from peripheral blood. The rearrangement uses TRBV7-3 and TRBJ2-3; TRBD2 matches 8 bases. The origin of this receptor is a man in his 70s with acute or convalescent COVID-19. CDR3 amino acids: CASSPDGRGGTDTQYF. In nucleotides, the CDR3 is TGTGCCAGCAGCCCCGATGGGCGGGGGGGCACAGATACGCAGTATTTT.